This T cell receptor (beta chain) was captured in a study of blood T cell repertoires in COVID-19. Study information: The study drew acute and convalescent COVID-19 samples from the United States, Italy and Spain.

V was shortened by 11 bases and J by 1 base, with 17 bases between the two germline ends. CDR1 ENHRY and CDR2 SYGVKD come from the germline V gene. There are 14 residues in the CDR3. The table came from immunoSEQ multiplex PCR; TCRdb's copy has only in-frame clones and leaves some out. Of 240,000 or so clones listed, around 88% are singletons. Material: PBMCs or T cells enriched from blood (not recorded which). This TCR came from a middle-aged woman with acute COVID-19. The rearrangement joins TRBV10-3 to TRBJ1-1, with a tentative D call TRBD1 (5 bases). The CDR3 loop is CAVAGVATNTEAFF. CDR3 DNA: TGTGCCGTCGCGGGGGTGGCCACGAACACTGAAGCTTTCTTT.